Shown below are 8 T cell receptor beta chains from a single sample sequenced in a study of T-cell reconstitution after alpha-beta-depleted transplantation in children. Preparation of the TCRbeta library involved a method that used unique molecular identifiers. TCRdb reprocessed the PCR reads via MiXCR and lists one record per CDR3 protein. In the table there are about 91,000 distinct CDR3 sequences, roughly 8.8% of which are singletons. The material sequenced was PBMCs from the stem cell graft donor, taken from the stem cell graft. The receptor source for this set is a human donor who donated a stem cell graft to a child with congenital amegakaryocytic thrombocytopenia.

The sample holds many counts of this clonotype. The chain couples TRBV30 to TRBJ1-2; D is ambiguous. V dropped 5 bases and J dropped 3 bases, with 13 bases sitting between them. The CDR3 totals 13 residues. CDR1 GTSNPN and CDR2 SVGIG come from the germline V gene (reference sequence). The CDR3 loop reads CAWQRGYYYGYTF. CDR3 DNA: TGTGCCTGGCAAAGAGGGTACTACTATGGCTACACCTTC.

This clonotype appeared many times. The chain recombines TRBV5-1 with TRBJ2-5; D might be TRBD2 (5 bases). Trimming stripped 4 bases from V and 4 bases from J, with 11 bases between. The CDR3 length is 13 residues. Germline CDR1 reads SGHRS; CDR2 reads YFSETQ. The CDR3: CASSTWTGETQYF. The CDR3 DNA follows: TGCGCCAGCAGCACGTGGACTGGAGAGACCCAGTACTTC.

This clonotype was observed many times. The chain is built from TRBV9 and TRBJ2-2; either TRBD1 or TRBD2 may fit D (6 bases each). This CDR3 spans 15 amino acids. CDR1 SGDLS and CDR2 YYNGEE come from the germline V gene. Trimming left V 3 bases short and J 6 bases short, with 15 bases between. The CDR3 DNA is TGTGCCAGCAGCGAGGACGGAAGGGGGGCCGGGGAGCTGTTTTTT. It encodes CASSEDGRGAGELFF.

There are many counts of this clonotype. The CDR3 coding sequence is TGTGCCAGCAAGCCAGTCGGAAACACCATATATTTT. Encoded protein: CASKPVGNTIYF. The chain joins TRBV7-2 to TRBJ1-3; D is unclear. Trimming stripped 7 bases from V and 4 bases from J, with 8 bases between. This CDR3 spans 12 amino acids. The germline V gene encodes CDR1 SGHTA and CDR2 FQGNSA.

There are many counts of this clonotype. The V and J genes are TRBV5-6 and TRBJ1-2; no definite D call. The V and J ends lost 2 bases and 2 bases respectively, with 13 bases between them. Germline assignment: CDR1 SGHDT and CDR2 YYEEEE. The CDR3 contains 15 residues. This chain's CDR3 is CASSFSIWANYGYTF. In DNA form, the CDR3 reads TGTGCCAGCAGCTTTTCTATATGGGCCAACTATGGCTACACCTTC.

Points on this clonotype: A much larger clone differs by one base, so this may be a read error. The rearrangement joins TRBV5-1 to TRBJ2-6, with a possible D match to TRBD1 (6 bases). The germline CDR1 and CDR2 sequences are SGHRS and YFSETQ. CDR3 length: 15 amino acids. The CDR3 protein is CASSQGSSGANGLTF. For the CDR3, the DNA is TGCGCCAGCAGCCAGGGGAGCTCTGGGGCCAACGGCCTGACTTTC. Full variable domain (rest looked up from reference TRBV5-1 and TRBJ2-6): KAGVTQTPRYLIKTRGQQVTLSCSPISGHRSVSWYQQTPGQGLQFLFEYFSETQRNKGNFPGRFSGRQFSNSRSEMNVSTLELGDSALYLCASSQGSSGANGLTFGAGSRLTVL.

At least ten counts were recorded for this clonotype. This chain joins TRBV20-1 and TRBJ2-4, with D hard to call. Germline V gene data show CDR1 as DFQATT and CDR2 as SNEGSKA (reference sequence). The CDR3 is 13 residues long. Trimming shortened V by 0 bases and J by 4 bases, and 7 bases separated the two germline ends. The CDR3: CSARDGQKNIQYF. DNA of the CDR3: TGCAGTGCTAGAGATGGGCAAAAAAACATTCAGTACTTC.

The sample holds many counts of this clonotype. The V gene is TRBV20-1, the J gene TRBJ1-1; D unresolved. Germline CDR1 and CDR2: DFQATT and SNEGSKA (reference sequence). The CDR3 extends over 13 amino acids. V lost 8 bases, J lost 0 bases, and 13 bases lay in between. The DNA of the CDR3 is TGCAGTTTAAGGAAAGGCTTGAACACTGAAGCTTTCTTT. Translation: CSLRKGLNTEAFF.